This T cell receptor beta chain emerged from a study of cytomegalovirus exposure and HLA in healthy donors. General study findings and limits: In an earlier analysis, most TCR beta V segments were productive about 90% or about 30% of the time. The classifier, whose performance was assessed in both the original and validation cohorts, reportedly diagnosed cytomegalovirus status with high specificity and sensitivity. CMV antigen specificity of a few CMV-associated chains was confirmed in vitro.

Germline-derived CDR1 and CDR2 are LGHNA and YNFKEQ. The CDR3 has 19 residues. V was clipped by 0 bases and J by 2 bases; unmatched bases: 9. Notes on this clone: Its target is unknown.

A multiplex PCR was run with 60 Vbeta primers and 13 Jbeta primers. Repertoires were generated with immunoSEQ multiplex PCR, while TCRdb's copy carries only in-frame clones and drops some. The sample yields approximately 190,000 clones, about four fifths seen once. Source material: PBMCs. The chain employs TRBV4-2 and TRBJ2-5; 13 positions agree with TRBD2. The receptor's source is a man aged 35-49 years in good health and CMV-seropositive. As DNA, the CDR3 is TGTGCCAGCAGCCAAGATAGAGGAGGACTAGCGGGGGTTCAAGAGACCCAGTACTTC. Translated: CASSQDRGGLAGVQETQYF.